The 7 T cell receptor beta chains given below trace back to one sample, sequenced in a study of T cells after yellow fever vaccination. TCRdb used MiXCR to reprocess the 5' RACE reads, holding one entry per CDR3 protein. The repertoire includes roughly 310,000 distinct CDR3 sequences, about 9.5% of them detected once, and around 17% sits in the top ten. The sequences come from PBMCs, collected on the day of the first yellow fever vaccination. Receptor source: a man younger than 35 who received the YFV17D yellow fever vaccine.

This clonotype was seen only a few times. The chain has TRBV7-8 and TRBJ2-3; TRBD2 is a possible D gene (7 bases). Germline V lookup: CDR1 SGHVS, CDR2 FQNEAQ. CDR3 length equals 15 residues. V dropped 1 base and J dropped 4 bases, with 12 bases sitting between them. CDR3 sequence (DNA): TGTGCCAGCAGCTTAGAAGGGGGGGGCCCAGATACGCAGTATTTT. It yields the protein CASSLEGGGPDTQYF. Full variable domain (outside the CDR3, taken from reference TRBV7-8 and TRBJ2-3): GAGVSQSPRYKVAKRGQDVALRCDPISGHVSLFWYQQALGQGPEFLTYFQNEAQLDKSGLPSDRFFAERPEGSVSTLKIQRTQQEDSAVYLCASSLEGGGPDTQYFGPGTRLTVL.

The V call is TRBV6-1, the J call TRBJ1-1; TRBD1 aligns across 9 bases. This CDR3 region has 14 residues. Germline V gene lookup returns CDR1 MNHNS and CDR2 SASEGT. Trimming at V came to 6 bases and at J to 0 bases, leaving 2 bases not matched to a gene. The CDR3 DNA sequence: TGTGCCAGCAGGTGGGACAGGGTGAACACTGAAGCTTTCTTT. Translated: CASRWDRVNTEAFF.

The chain recombines TRBV12-3 or TRBV12-4 with TRBJ2-2; D unresolved. Between the trimmed V and J ends, which lost 7 bases and 6 bases, there was a span of 9 bases. This CDR3 comprises 12 residues. CDR3 coding DNA: TGTGCCAGCAAAGAGGCGGCCGGGGAGCTGTTTTTT. Residues: CASKEAAGELFF.

The V call is TRBV12-3 or TRBV12-4, the J call TRBJ2-2; D gene uncertain. The CDR3 extends over 12 amino acids. V was trimmed by 9 bases and J by 8 bases, leaving 13 bases between them. In DNA form, the CDR3 reads TGTGCCAGTCCCGGATTTTCTGGGGAGCTGTTTTTT. This codes for CASPGFSGELFF.

This clonotype was found many times. The chain employs TRBV3-1 and TRBJ2-5; no clear D gene. V lost 8 bases to trimming and J lost 4 bases, with 8 bases between them. The CDR3 contains 11 residues. The V gene's germline CDR1 is LGHDT and CDR2 YNNKEL (reference sequence). In DNA form, the CDR3 reads TGTGCCAGCTCACAACGAGAGACCCAGTACTTC. Protein product: CASSQRETQYF.

In this sample, this clonotype turned up a few times. This CDR3 reads CSARSADSGANVLTF. DNA for the CDR3: TGCAGTGCTAGGTCGGCGGACTCTGGGGCCAACGTCCTGACTTTC. The rearrangement links TRBV20-1 to TRBJ2-6; D unresolved. Trimming stripped 3 bases from V and 0 bases from J, with 9 bases between. Germline V gene data show CDR1 as DFQATT and CDR2 as SNEGSKA (reference sequence). The CDR3 covers 15 residues.

This clonotype was seen a few times. Here the CDR3 reads CASSLAGMRETQYF. For the CDR3, the DNA is TGTGCCAGCAGCTTAGCAGGGATGAGGGAGACCCAGTACTTC. This chain links TRBV7-2 with TRBJ2-5; no firm D call. V was pared by 0 bases and J by 5 bases, with 10 bases between. Germline V gene lookup returns CDR1 SGHTA and CDR2 FQGNSA. This CDR3 is built from 14 residues.